This TCR beta chain was sequenced during a study of blood T cell repertoires in COVID-19. TCRdb's table, derived via immunoSEQ multiplex PCR, lists solely in-frame clones and lacks some. The profile shows 650,000 to 800,000 clones, around 90% of them singletons. The V gene lost 0 bases and the J gene lost 2 bases, with 12 bases spanning the gap. This CDR3 region has 15 residues. The V gene's germline CDR1 is SGHKS and CDR2 YYEKEE (reference sequence). Input material: peripheral blood. The sequence was obtained from a woman aged 18-29 years with acute or convalescent COVID-19. This chain connects TRBV5-5 to TRBJ2-7; TRBD1 might be the D (5 bases). Here the CDR3 reads CASSLATTATYEQYF. The CDR3 bases are TGTGCCAGCAGCTTGGCTACGACAGCTACCTACGAGCAGTACTTC.